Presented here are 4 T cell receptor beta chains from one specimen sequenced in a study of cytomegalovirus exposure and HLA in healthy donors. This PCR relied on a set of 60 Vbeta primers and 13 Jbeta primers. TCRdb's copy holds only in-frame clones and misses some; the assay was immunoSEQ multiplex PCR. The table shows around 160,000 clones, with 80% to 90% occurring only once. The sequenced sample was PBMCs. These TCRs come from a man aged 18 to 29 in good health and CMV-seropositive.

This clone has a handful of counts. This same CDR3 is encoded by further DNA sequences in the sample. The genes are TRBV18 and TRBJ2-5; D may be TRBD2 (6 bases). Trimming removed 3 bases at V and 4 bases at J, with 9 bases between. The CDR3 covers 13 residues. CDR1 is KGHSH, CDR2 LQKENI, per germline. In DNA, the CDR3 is TGTGCCAGCTCACCGCTCGGGGGAGAGACCCAGTACTTC. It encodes CASSPLGGETQYF.

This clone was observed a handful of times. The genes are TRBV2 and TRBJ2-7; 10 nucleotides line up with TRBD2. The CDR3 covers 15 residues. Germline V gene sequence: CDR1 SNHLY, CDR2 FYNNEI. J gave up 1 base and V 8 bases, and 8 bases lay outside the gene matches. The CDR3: CASEDLAGESYEQYF. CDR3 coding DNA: TGTGCCAGCGAAGACCTAGCGGGGGAGTCCTACGAGCAGTACTTC.

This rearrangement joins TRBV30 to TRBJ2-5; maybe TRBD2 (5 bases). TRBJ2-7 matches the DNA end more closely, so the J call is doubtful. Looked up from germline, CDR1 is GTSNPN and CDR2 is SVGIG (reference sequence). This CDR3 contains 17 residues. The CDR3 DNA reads TGTGCCTGGAGTGTTCCGAGAGGGAGCCGTTTCTCCTACGAGCAGTACTTC. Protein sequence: CAWSVPRGSRFSYEQYF.

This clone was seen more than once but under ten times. CDR3 residues: CASTSRVGGTNEKLFF. The CDR3 region has the DNA TGTGCCAGTACCTCAAGAGTAGGGGGAACTAATGAAAAACTGTTTTTT. The chain uses TRBV19 and TRBJ1-4; TRBD1 might be the D (6 bases). Germline values: CDR1 LNHDA, CDR2 SQIVND (reference sequence). The CDR3 totals 16 residues. V shed 7 bases and J shed 1 base, with 16 bases lying between them.